A selection of T cell receptor beta chains follows, all from one sample in a study of T cell changes during pregnancy in multiple sclerosis. Produced via immunoSEQ multiplex PCR; TCRdb's table is partial and in-frame only. The table lists roughly 93,000 clones, about 92% of them singletons. The sequenced sample was peripheral blood, obtained after pregnancy. Receptor source: a female donor in good health, enrolled as a control in a pregnancy study. CDR3s include the opening cysteine and the closing phenylalanine or tryptophan. A D gene is named only where the DNA matches it firmly. Size values are once, few and many counts, or a class for expanded clones, and some rows have none.

clone_size	v_call	j_call	d_call	cdr3_aa	cdr3_nt
NA	TRBV4-2	TRBJ2-3	NA	CASSHPAGDTQYF	TGTGCCAGCAGCCACCCCGCGGGAGATACGCAGTATTTT
NA	TRBV7-9	TRBJ1-1	NA	CASREGWNTEAFF	TGTGCCAGCCGGGAGGGCTGGAACACTGAAGCTTTCTTT
NA	TRBV5-1	TRBJ2-7	NA	CASTPDSAYEQYF	TGCGCCAGCACTCCGGACTCCGCTTACGAGCAGTACTTC
NA	TRBV21-1	TRBJ2-7	NA	CASSNVQGYEQYF	TGTGCCAGCAGCAACGTGCAGGGCTACGAGCAGTACTTC
NA	TRBV7-2	TRBJ1-5	TRBD1	CASSQGAGGQPQHF	TGTGCCAGCAGCCAGGGGGCGGGGGGGCAGCCCCAGCATTTT
NA	TRBV4-2	TRBJ2-5	TRBD1	CASSLTDREEETQYF	TGTGCCAGCAGCCTAACGGACAGGGAGGAAGAGACCCAGTACTTC
NA	TRBV5-6	TRBJ2-5	TRBD2	CASSPRTSGGETQYF	TGTGCCAGCAGCCCCCGGACTAGCGGTGGGGAGACCCAGTACTTC
NA	TRBV7-2	TRBJ1-2	NA	CASSLQEYYGYTF	TGTGCCAGCAGCCTCCAAGAGTACTATGGCTACACCTTC
NA	TRBV28	TRBJ1-3	NA	CASTPGGGGGNTIYF	TGTGCCAGCACCCCCGGGGGGGGCGGCGGAAACACCATATATTTT
once	TRBV7-9	TRBJ1-1	NA	CASSLAVTDTEAFF	TGTGCCAGCAGCTTAGCGGTTACGGACACTGAAGCTTTCTTT
NA	TRBV19	TRBJ1-1	NA	CASQTAEVTEAFF	TGTGCCAGTCAGACCGCGGAGGTCACTGAAGCTTTCTTT
NA	TRBV27	TRBJ1-1	TRBD1	CASSWTGVGGRTEAFF	TGTGCCAGCAGTTGGACAGGGGTAGGAGGTCGGACTGAAGCTTTCTTT
NA	TRBV6-6	TRBJ1-2	NA	CASSPTSGANYGYTF	TGTGCCAGCAGCCCCACTTCGGGGGCTAACTATGGCTACACCTTC
NA	TRBV29-1	TRBJ2-7	TRBD2	CSVVAGLAGGFTYEQYF	TGCAGCGTTGTAGCGGGACTAGCGGGAGGATTTACCTACGAGCAGTACTTC
NA	TRBV6-4	TRBJ2-2	NA	CASSDSRWGSGELFF	TGTGCCAGCAGTGACTCTAGGTGGGGCTCCGGGGAGCTGTTTTTT
once	TRBV7-8	TRBJ2-7	TRBD2	CASSQNSGGASEQYF	TGTGCCAGCAGCCAGAATAGCGGGGGGGCTTCCGAGCAGTACTTC
NA	TRBV25-1	TRBJ2-1	NA	CASRPSRFGNEQFF	TGTGCCAGCAGACCGTCGCGATTCGGCAATGAGCAGTTCTTC
NA	TRBV25-1	TRBJ2-5	NA	CASRLAGGETQYF	TGTGCCAGTCGATTGGCGGGTGGAGAGACCCAGTACTTC
NA	TRBV4-1	TRBJ2-7	NA	CASSHPGLATTYEQYF	TGCGCCAGCAGCCATCCGGGCCTAGCCACAACCTACGAGCAGTACTTC
NA	TRBV4-1	TRBJ2-1	TRBD2	CASSQGDYSYNEQFF	TGCGCCAGCAGCCAGGGGGACTACTCCTACAATGAGCAGTTCTTC
NA	TRBV7-9	TRBJ1-4	TRBD1	CASSLGTGGANNEKLFF	TGTGCCAGCAGCTTAGGGACAGGGGGCGCGAATAATGAAAAACTGTTTTTT
NA	TRBV12-5	TRBJ2-2	NA	CASGSGVTGELFF	TGTGCTAGTGGATCAGGGGTCACCGGGGAGCTGTTTTTT
NA	TRBV7-2	TRBJ2-1	TRBD2	CASKLADYNEQFF	TGTGCCAGCAAACTAGCGGACTACAATGAGCAGTTCTTC
once	TRBV5-1	TRBJ1-6	TRBD1	CASSSRTGEGSPLHF	TGCGCCAGCAGCTCAAGGACAGGGGAAGGTTCACCCCTCCACTTT
NA	TRBV11-2	TRBJ1-1	TRBD1	CASNGQGDTEAFF	TGTGCCAGCAATGGACAGGGGGACACTGAAGCTTTCTTT
NA	TRBV7-6	TRBJ2-7	TRBD2	CASSLGLAGISSGEQYF	TGTGCCAGCAGCTTAGGACTAGCGGGGATTTCCTCCGGCGAGCAGTACTTC
NA	TRBV27	TRBJ1-1	NA	CASSFRTGTNTEAFF	TGTGCCAGCAGTTTTAGAACAGGGACGAACACTGAAGCTTTCTTT
NA	TRBV19	TRBJ1-5	NA	CASSISRANSNQPQHF	TGTGCCAGTAGTATTTCGAGGGCAAATAGCAATCAGCCCCAGCATTTT
NA	TRBV6-5	TRBJ1-6	TRBD1	CASSYGGQGNSPLHF	TGTGCCAGCAGTTACGGGGGACAGGGGAATTCACCCCTCCACTTT